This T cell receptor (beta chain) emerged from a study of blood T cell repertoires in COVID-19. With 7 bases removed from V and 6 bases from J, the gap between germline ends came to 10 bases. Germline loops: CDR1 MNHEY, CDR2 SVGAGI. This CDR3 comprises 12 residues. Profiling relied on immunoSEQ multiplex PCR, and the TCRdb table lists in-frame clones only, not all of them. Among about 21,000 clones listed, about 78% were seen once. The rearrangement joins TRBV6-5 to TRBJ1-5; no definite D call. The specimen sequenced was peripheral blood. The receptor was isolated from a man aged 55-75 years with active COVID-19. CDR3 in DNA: TGTGCCAGCAAAGAGGGATTTCAGCCCCAGCATTTT. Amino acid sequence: CASKEGFQPQHF.